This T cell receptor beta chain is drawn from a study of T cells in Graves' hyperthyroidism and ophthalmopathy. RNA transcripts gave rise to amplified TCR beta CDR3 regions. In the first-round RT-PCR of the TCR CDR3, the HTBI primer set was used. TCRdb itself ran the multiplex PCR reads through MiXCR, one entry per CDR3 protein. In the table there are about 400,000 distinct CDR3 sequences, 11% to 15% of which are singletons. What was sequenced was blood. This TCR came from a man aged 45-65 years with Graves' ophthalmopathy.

The CDR3 bases are TGCAGTGCTTTCGGGACTTCCAGCACAGATACGCAGTATTTT. Protein sequence: CSAFGTSSTDTQYF. The chain combines TRBV20-1 with TRBJ2-3; possible D gene TRBD2, 6 bases. Germline lookup yields CDR1 DFQATT and CDR2 SNEGSKA (reference sequence). V was pared by 5 bases and J by 0 bases, with 12 bases between. The CDR3 runs 14 residues.